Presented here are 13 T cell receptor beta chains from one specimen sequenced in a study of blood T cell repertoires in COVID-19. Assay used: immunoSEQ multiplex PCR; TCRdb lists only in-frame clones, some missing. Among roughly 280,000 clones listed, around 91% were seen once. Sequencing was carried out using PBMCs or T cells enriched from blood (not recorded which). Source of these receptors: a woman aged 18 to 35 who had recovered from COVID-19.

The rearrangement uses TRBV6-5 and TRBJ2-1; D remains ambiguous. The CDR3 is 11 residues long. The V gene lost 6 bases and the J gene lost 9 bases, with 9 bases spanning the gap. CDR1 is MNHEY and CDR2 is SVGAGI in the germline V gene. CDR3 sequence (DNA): TGTGCCAGCAGCCGGTACGGTGAGCAGTTCTTC. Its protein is CASSRYGEQFF.

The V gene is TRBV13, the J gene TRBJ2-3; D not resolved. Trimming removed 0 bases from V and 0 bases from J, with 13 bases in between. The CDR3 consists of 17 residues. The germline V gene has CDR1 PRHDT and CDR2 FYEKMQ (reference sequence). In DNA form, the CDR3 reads TGTGCCAGCAGCTTAGGAAAGCGCCGATCGAGCACAGATACGCAGTATTTT. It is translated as CASSLGKRRSSTDTQYF.

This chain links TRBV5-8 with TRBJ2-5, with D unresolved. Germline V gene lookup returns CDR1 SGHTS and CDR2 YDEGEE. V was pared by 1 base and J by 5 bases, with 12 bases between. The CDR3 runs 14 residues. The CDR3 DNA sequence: TGTGCCAGCAGCTTGCCCTGGGCTCGGGAGACCCAGTACTTC. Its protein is CASSLPWARETQYF.

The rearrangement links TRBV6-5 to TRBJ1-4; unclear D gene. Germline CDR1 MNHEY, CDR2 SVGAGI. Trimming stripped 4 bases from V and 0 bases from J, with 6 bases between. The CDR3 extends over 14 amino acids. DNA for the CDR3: TGTGCCAGCAGTTCGACACCAACTAATGAAAAACTGTTTTTT. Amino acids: CASSSTPTNEKLFF.

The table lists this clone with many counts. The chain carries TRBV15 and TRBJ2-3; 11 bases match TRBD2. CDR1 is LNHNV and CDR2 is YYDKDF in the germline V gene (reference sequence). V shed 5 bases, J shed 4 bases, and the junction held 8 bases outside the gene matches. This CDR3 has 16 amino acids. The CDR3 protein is CATSGPGLAVADTQYF. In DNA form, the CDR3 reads TGTGCCACCAGCGGCCCGGGACTAGCGGTGGCAGATACGCAGTATTTT.

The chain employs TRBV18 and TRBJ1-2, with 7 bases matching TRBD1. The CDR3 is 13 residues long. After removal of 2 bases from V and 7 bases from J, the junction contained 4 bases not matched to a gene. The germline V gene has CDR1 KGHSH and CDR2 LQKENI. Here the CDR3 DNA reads TGTGCCAGCTCACCAATGCAGGGGGGTGGCTACACCTTC. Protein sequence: CASSPMQGGGYTF.

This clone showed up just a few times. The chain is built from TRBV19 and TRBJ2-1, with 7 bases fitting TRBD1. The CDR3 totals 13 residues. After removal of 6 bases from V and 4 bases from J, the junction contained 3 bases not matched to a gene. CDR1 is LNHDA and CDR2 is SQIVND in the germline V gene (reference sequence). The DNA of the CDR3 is TGTGCCAGTAGCGACAGGGCTTACAATGAGCAGTTCTTC. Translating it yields CASSDRAYNEQFF.

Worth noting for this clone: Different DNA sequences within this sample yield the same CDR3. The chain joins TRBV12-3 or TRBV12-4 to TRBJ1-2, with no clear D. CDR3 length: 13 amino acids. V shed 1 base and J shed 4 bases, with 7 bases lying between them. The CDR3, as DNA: TGTGCCAGCAGTTTAGGGCGGGGCTATGGCTACACCTTC. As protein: CASSLGRGYGYTF.

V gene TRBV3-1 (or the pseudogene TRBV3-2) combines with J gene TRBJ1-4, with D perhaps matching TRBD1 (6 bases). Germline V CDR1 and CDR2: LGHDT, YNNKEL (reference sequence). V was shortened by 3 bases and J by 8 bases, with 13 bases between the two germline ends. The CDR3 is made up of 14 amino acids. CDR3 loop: CASSQPGESEKLFF. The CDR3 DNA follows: TGTGCCAGCAGCCAGCCAGGGGAAAGCGAAAAACTGTTTTTT.

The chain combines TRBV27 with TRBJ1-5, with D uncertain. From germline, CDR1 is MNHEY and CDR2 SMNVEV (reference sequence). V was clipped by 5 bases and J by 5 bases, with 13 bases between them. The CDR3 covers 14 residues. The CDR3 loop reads CASSPRTQDQPQHF. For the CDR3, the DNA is TGTGCCAGCAGTCCTCGGACTCAGGATCAGCCCCAGCATTTT.

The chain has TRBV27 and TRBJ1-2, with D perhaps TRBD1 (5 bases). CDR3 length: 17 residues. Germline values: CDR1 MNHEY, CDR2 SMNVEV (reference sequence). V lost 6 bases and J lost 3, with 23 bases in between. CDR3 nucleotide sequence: TGTGCCAGCAGCCCCTTGCCAGGGCGGAGGGTAGACTATGGCTACACCTTC. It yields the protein CASSPLPGRRVDYGYTF.

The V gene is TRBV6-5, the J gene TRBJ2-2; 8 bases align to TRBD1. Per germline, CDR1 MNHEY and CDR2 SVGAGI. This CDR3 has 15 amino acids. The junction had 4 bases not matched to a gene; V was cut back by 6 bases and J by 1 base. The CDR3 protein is CASRRGTGNTGELFF. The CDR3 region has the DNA TGTGCCAGCAGGAGAGGGACAGGGAACACCGGGGAGCTGTTTTTT.

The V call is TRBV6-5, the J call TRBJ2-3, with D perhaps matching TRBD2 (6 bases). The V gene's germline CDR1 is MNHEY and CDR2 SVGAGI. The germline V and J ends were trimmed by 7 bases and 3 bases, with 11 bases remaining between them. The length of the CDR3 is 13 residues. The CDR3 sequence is CASKLGGTDTQYF. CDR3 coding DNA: TGTGCCAGCAAACTGGGGGGAACAGATACGCAGTATTTT.